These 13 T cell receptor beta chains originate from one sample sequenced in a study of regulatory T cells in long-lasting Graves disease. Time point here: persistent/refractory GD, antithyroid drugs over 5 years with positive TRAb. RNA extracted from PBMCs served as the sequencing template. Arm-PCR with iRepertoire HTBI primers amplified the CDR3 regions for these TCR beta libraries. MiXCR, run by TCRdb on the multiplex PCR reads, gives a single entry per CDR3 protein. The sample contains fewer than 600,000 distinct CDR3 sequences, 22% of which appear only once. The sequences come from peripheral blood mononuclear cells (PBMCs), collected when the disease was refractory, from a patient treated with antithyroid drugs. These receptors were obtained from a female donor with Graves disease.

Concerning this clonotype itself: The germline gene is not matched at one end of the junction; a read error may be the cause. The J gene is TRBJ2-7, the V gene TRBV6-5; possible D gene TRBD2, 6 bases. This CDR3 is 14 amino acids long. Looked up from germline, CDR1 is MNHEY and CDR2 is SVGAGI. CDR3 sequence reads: CASSDSGAHYEQYF. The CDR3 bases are TGTGCCAGCAGTGACTCGGGAGCACACTACGAGCAGTACTTC.

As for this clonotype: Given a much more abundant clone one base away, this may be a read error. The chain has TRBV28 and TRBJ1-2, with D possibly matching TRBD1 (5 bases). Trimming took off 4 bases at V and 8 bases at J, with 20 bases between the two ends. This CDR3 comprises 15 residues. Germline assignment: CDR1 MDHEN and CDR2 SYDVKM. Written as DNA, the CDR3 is TGTGCCAGCAGTTCCAGTCGAGTAGGGGCTCACGGCTACACCTTC. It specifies CASSSSRVGAHGYTF.

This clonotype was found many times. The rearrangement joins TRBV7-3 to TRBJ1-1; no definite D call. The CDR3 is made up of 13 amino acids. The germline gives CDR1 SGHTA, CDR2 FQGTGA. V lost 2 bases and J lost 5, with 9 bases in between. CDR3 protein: CASSLGGLTEAFF. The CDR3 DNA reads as TGTGCCAGCAGCTTAGGAGGGTTAACTGAAGCTTTCTTT.

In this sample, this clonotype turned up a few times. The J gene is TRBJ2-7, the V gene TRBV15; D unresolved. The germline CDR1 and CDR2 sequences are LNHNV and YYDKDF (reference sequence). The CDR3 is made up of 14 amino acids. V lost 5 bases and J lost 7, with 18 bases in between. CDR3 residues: CATSPRTAPREQYF. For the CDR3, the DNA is TGTGCCACCAGCCCCCGGACGGCCCCCCGGGAGCAGTACTTC.

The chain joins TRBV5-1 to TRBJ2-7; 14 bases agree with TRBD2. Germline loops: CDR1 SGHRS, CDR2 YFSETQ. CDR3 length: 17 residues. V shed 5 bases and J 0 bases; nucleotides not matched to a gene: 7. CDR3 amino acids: CASSSGTSGSVSYEQYF. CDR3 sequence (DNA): TGCGCCAGCAGTTCCGGGACTAGCGGGAGCGTCTCCTACGAGCAGTACTTC. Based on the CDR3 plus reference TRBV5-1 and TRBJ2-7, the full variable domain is KAGVTQTPRYLIKTRGQQVTLSCSPISGHRSVSWYQQTPGQGLQFLFEYFSETQRNKGNFPGRFSGRQFSNSRSEMNVSTLELGDSALYLCASSSGTSGSVSYEQYFGPGTRLTVT.

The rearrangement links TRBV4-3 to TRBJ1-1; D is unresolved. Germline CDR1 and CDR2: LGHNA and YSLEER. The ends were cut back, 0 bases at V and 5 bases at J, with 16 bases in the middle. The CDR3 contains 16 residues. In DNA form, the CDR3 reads TGCGCCAGCAGCCAAGATAGTACTAACCCGGGGACTGAAGCTTTCTTT. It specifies CASSQDSTNPGTEAFF.

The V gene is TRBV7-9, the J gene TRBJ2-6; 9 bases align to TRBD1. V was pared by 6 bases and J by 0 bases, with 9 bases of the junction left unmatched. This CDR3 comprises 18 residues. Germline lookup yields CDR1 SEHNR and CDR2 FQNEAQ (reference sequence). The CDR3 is CASRRQGTGSSGANVLTF. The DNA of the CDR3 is TGTGCCAGCAGGCGACAGGGGACAGGGAGCTCTGGGGCCAACGTCCTGACTTTC.

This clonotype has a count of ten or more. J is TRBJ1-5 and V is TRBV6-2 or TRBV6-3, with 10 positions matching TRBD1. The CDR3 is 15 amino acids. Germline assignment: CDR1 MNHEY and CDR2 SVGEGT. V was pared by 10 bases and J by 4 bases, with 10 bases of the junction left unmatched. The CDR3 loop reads CATDRTGGFNQPQHF. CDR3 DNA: TGTGCCACCGATAGGACAGGGGGTTTTAATCAGCCCCAGCATTTT.

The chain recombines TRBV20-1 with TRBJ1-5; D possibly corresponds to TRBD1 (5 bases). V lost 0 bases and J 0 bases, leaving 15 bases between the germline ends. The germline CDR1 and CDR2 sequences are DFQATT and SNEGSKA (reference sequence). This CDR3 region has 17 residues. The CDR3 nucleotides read TGCAGTGCTAGAGAGCTAACAGGAGATTATAGCAATCAGCCCCAGCATTTT. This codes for CSARELTGDYSNQPQHF.

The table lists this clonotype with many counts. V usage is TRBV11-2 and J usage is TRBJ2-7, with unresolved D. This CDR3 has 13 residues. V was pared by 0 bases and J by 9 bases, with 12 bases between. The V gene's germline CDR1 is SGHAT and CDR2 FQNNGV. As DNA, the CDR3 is TGTGCCAGCAGCTTAGAAAGTCGCCTCCGGCAGTACTTC. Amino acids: CASSLESRLRQYF.

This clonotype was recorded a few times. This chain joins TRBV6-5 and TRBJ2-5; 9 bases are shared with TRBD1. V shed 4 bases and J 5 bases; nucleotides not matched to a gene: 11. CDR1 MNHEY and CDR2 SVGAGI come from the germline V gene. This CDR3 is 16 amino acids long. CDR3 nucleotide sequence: TGTGCCAGCAGTTTCCAGCAGGGGACAGGGCTGGAGACCCAGTACTTC. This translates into CASSFQQGTGLETQYF.

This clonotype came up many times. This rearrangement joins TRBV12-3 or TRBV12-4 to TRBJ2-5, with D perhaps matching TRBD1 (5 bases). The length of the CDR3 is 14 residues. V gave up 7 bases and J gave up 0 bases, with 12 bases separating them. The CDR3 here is CASTSGKYQETQYF. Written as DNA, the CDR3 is TGTGCCAGCACGTCAGGGAAGTACCAAGAGACCCAGTACTTC.

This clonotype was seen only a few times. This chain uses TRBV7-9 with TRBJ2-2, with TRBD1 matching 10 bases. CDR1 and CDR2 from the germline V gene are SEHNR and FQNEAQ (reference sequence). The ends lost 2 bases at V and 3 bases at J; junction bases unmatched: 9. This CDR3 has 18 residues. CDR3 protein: CASSLSGGGTGDTGELFF. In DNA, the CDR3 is TGTGCCAGCAGCTTAAGCGGCGGGGGGACAGGGGACACCGGGGAGCTGTTTTTT.